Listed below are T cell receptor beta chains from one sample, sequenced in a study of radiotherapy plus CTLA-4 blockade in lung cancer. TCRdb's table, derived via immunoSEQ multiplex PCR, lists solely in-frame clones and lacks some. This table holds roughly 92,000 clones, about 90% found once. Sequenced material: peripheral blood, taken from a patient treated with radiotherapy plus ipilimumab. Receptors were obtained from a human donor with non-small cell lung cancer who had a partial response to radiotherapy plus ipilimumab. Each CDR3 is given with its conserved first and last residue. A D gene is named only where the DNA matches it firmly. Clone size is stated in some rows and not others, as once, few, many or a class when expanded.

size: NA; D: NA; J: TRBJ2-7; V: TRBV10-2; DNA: TGCGCCAGCAGTGATCAACGCCGGGACAATGCCTACGAGCAGTACTTC; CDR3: CASSDQRRDNAYEQYF
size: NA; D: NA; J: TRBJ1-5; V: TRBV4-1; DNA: TGCGCCAGCAGCCCGGAGCGTTGGCAGCCCCAGCATTTT; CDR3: CASSPERWQPQHF
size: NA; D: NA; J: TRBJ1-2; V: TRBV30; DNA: TGTGCCTGGAGACCCCGTGCGAGTCTGACTAGGGGCTACACCTTC; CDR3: CAWRPRASLTRGYTF
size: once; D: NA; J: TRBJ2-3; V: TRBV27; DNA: TGTGCCAGCAGTTTACGGGATCTAATGCGAGATACGCAGTATTTT; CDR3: CASSLRDLMRDTQYF
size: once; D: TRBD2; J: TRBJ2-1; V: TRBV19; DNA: TGTGCCAGTAGGATAAGCGGGAGCTCCTACAATGAGCAGTTCTTC; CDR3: CASRISGSSYNEQFF
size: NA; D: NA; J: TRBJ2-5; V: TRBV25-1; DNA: TGTGCCAGCAGTGATCTCACCCAGTACCAAGAGACCCAGTACTTC; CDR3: CASSDLTQYQETQYF
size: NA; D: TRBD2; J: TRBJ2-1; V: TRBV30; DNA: TGTGCCTGGAGCGAGAGGGCTAGCGGGAGGTCAAATGAGCAGTTCTTC; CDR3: CAWSERASGRSNEQFF
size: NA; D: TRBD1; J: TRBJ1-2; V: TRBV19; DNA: TGTGCCAGTAGTATGCAGGGGGGATATGGCTACACCTTC; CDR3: CASSMQGGYGYTF
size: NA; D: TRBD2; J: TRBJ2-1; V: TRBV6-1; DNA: TGTGCCAGCAGTGAAATGAGTGGGTTAGCGGGAGCTTATGAGCAGTTCTTC; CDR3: CASSEMSGLAGAYEQFF
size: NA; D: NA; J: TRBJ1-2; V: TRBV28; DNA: TGTGCCAGCCGCCGGGCTAACTATGGCTACACCTTC; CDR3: CASRRANYGYTF
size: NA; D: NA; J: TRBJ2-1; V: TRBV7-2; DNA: TGTGCCAGCGGCCACTGGACATACTACAATGAGCAGTTCTTC; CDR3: CASGHWTYYNEQFF
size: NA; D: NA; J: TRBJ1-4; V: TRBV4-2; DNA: TGTGCCAGCAGCCCAAGACATGCAACTAATGAAAAACTGTTTTTT; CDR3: CASSPRHATNEKLFF
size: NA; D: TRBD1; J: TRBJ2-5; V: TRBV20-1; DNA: TGCAGTGCAGACAGGGAAGAGACCCAGTACTTC; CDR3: CSADREETQYF
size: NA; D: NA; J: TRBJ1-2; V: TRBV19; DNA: TGTGCCAGTATCACCCCGGGGGGGATTGGGTCCGCTGGCTACACCTTC; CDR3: CASITPGGIGSAGYTF
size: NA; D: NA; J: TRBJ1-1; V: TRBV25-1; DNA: TGTGCCAGCAGGTTGTCCGGCGGGACTGAAGCTTTCTTT; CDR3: CASRLSGGTEAFF
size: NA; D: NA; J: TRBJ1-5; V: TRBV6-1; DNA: TGTGCCAGCAGGGCGGGGCAGCCCCAGCATTTT; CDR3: CASRAGQPQHF
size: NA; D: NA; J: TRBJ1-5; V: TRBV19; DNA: TGTGCCAGTAGTATACGGTACAATCAGCCCCAGCATTTT; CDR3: CASSIRYNQPQHF
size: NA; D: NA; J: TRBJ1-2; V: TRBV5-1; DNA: TGCGCCAGCAGCTTGGCCGATCAGGATAGCTACACCTTC; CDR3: CASSLADQDSYTF
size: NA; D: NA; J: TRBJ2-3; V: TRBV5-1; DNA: TGCGCCAGCAGCTTGGCGGGAGTGGTAGATACGCAGTATTTT; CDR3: CASSLAGVVDTQYF
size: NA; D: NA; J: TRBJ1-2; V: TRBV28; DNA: TGTGCCAGCAGTACCCCTGGGCGAAGGGGGGGCTATGGCTACACCTTC; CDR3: CASSTPGRRGGYGYTF
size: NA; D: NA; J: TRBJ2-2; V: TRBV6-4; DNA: TGTGCCAGCAGTTCGCAGGAAAACACCGGGGAGCTGTTTTTT; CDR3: CASSSQENTGELFF
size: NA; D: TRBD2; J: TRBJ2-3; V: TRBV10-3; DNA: TGTGCCATCAGTGAAGGGACTAGCGGGAGCACAGATACGCAGTATTTT; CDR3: CAISEGTSGSTDTQYF
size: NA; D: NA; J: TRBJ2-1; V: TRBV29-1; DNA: TGCAGCGTTGGAAAACTAGATTACAATGAGCAGTTCTTC; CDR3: CSVGKLDYNEQFF
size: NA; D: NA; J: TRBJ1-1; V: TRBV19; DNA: TGTGCCAGTAGTACCCGAACAGGGCAGGGGATCACTGAAGCTTTCTTT; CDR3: CASSTRTGQGITEAFF
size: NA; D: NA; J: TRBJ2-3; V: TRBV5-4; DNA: TGTGCCAGCAGCCGGGGGACAGCCCTTAGCACAGATACGCAGTATTTT; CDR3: CASSRGTALSTDTQYF
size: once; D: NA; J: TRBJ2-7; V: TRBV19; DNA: TGTGCCAGTGCCCCCATGGGTTGGGACAAGCCCTACGAGCAGTACTTC; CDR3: CASAPMGWDKPYEQYF
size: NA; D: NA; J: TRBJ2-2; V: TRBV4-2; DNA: TGTGCCAGCAGCTCGGGACAGAACACCGGGGAGCTGTTTTTT; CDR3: CASSSGQNTGELFF
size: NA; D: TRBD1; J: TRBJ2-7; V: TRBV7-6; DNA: TGTGCCAGCAGCTTAGTAGGGGGCGACGAGCAGTACTTC; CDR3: CASSLVGGDEQYF
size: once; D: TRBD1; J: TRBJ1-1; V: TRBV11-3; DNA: TGTGCCAGCAGCTCACAGGGGGACACTGAAGCTTTCTTT; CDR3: CASSSQGDTEAFF
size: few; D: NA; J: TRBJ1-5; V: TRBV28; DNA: TGTGCCAGCAGTTTGAGCAGGGGTATACAGCCCCAGCATTTT; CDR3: CASSLSRGIQPQHF
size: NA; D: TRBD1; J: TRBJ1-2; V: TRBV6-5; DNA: TGTGCCAGCAGTGGGGCAGGGGGCAGAGGCTACACCTTC; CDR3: CASSGAGGRGYTF
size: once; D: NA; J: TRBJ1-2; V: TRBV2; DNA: TGTGCCAGCAGTGCTGGAACAGGGAAATATGGCTACACCTTC; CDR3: CASSAGTGKYGYTF
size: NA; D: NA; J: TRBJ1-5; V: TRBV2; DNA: TGTGCCAGCAGTGAAAGGACAGTTAATCAGCCCCAGCATTTT; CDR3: CASSERTVNQPQHF
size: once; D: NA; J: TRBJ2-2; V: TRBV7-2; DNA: TGTGCCAGCAGCTTTTACCTCTCATTTACGGGAGCGAACACCGGGGAGCTGTTTTTT; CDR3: CASSFYLSFTGANTGELFF
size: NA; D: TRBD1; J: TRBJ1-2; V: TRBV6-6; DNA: TGTGCCAGCATTGGACAGGGTCTTAGGGGCTACACCTTC; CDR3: CASIGQGLRGYTF
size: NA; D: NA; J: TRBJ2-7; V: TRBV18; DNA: TGTGCCAGCTCACCCGGGACAAGCGAGCAGTACTTC; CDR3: CASSPGTSEQYF
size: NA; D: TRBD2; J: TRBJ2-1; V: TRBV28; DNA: TGTGCCAGCACCCGGACTAGCGTATCCTACAATGAGCAGTTCTTC; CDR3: CASTRTSVSYNEQFF
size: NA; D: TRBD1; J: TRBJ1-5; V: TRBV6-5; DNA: TGTGCCAGCAGTTATGGCAGGGGGTCCCAGCCCCAGCATTTT; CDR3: CASSYGRGSQPQHF
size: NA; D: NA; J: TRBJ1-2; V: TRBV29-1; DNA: TGCAGCGTTGAAGATGCCCCGCGAGGGAGTGGGTACACCTTC; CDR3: CSVEDAPRGSGYTF
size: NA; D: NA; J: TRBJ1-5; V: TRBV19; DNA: TGTGCCAGTACCCTCGCGGTCGCAGGCAATCAGCCCCAGCATTTT; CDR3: CASTLAVAGNQPQHF
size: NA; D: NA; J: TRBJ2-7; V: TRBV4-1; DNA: TGCGCCAGCAGCCAAATAGGCGGCAGCTACGAGCAGTACTTC; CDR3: CASSQIGGSYEQYF
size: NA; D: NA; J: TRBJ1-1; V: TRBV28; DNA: TGTGCCAGCAGTTTAGGCTGGCGGGGCACTGAAGCTTTCTTT; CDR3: CASSLGWRGTEAFF
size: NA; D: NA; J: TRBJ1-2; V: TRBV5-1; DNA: TGCGCCAGCAGCTGGGACCCGGGCCTTGCGGGGGGCTACACCTTC; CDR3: CASSWDPGLAGGYTF
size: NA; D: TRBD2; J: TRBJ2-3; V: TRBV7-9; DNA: TGTGCCAGCAGCTTAGCCGGGACTAGCGGGATTACAGATACGCAGTATTTT; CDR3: CASSLAGTSGITDTQYF
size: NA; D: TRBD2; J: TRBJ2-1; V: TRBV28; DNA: TGTGCCAGCCATTCAGCGGGAGGATCAATGGATGAGCAGTTCTTC; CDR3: CASHSAGGSMDEQFF
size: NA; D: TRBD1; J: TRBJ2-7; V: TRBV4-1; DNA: TGCGCCAGCAGCCAAGTTCTACAGGGGGCGAAAAACGAGCAGTACTTC; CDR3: CASSQVLQGAKNEQYF
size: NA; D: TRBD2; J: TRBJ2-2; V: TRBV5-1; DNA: TGCGCCAGCAGCCGTCTAGCGGGGGGCACCGGGGAGCTGTTTTTT; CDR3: CASSRLAGGTGELFF
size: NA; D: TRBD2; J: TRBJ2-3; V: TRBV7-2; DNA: TGTGCCAGCAGCTTCTCCGGGGCGGGGGGCACAGATACGCAGTATTTT; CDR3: CASSFSGAGGTDTQYF